This entry lists 5 T cell receptor beta chains sequenced from one sample in a study of molecular identifiers for immune sequencing clone quantification. TCRdb passed the PCR reads through MiXCR, listing each CDR3 protein once. The table has 300,000 to 400,000 distinct CDR3 sequences, over 20% seen once. The specimen sequenced was naive CD8+ T cells from blood, with Jurkat cell RNA spiked in. The sample's subset: FACS-sorted CD8+CD4-CCR7+CD45RA+ naive T cells. The receptors shown here come from a human donor in good health. Some libraries in this study had Jurkat cell RNA spiked in.

This clonotype was recorded at least ten times. The chain is built from TRBV7-9 and TRBJ2-5; D remains ambiguous. CDR1 SEHNR and CDR2 FQNEAQ come from the germline V gene (reference sequence). The CDR3 sequence is 14 residues long. Trimming shortened V by 5 bases and J by 4 bases, and 14 bases separated the two germline ends. The CDR3 sequence is CASSHPDWIETQYF. The CDR3 DNA reads TGTGCCAGCAGCCACCCCGACTGGATAGAGACCCAGTACTTC.

J is TRBJ2-7 and V is TRBV4-1; possibly TRBD1 or TRBD2 for D (5 bases each). In germline, CDR1 is MGHRA, CDR2 YSYEKL. V was pared by 2 bases and J by 5 bases, with 13 bases between. The CDR3 loop spans 14 amino acids. Here the CDR3 DNA reads TGCGCCAGCAGCCAACCCGGGGACCGGGACGAGCAGTACTTC. This codes for CASSQPGDRDEQYF.

This clonotype was detected many times. The chain couples TRBV20-1 to TRBJ2-2; D is possibly TRBD2 (5 bases). Between the trimmed V and J ends, which lost 0 bases and 3 bases, there was a span of 11 bases. CDR1 and CDR2 from the germline V gene are DFQATT and SNEGSKA (reference sequence). The CDR3 loop spans 15 amino acids. CDR3: CSARDLYGDTGELFF. The CDR3 bases are TGCAGTGCTAGAGATTTATACGGGGACACCGGGGAGCTGTTTTTT.

A word on this clonotype: At one of its ends the junction is not consistent with the germline gene, which may arise from a read error. The chain combines TRBV13 with TRBJ2-6, with TRBD2 matching 14 bases. CDR3 size: 19 residues. In germline, CDR1 is PRHDT, CDR2 FYEKMQ (reference sequence). Written as DNA, the CDR3 is TGTACCAGCAGCCTAGCGGTGACTAGCGGGAGGGGAGGGGCCAACGTCCTGACTTTC. The encoded protein is CTSSLAVTSGRGGANVLTF.

This clonotype was seen just once. This may stem from a read error, because a much larger clone lies one nucleotide away. This chain connects TRBV28 to TRBJ2-3, with a possible D match to TRBD1 (5 bases). CDR3 length equals 16 residues. Germline CDR1 is MDHEN and CDR2 is SYDVKM. The DNA for the CDR3 is TGTGCCAGCAGTCCCCGGACCGCCAAGGGAACAGGTACGCAGTATTTT. Translated: CASSPRTAKGTGTQYF.